This record concerns one T cell receptor (beta chain) sequence. Its specificity is not known. This sample is part of a study of blood T cells in healthy people across ages. Primers used in a second PCR of about 7 to 12 cycles were a sample-barcoded 5' primer and a J-beta primer mix. All cDNA molecules were each tagged by a template-switch adaptor with 12 random nucleotides. TCRdb re-called the 5' RACE reads through MiXCR, storing one row per CDR3 protein. The sample shows 700,000 or so distinct CDR3 sequences, roughly 43% of them seen only once. General observations from the study: Diversity of TCR beta per million T cells declined in a roughly linear way with age. The study regarded diversity estimates from one million T cells as underestimates.

Germline CDR1 MDHEN, CDR2 SYDVKM. This CDR3 comprises 15 residues. V gave up 5 bases and J gave up 8 bases, with 21 bases separating them. The sample consisted of blood. This chain links TRBV28 with TRBJ1-2; no definite D call. This TCR was recovered from a man older than 75 in good health. CDR3 sequence reads: CASSAQEQRLKGYTF. The CDR3, as DNA: TGTGCCAGCAGTGCCCAAGAACAGCGCCTGAAGGGCTACACCTTC.